The 4 T cell receptor beta chains in this list originate from one sample, sequenced in a study of T cell repertoires in cytomegalovirus infection. What these receptors recognize is not known. MiXCR, run by TCRdb on the reads, gives a single entry per CDR3 protein. The profile shows hundreds of thousands of distinct CDR3 sequences, approximately 33% of them singletons. The sample consisted of cultured PBMCs, taken from culture after CMV antigen stimulation. These receptors came from a human donor in good health (CMV status not recorded). Some clones in this sample may be carry-over from other donors' samples.

The chain uses TRBV7-4 and TRBJ1-1; 8 nucleotides match TRBD1. The CDR3 is made up of 11 amino acids. CDR1 is SGHVT and CDR2 is SQSDAQ in the germline V gene. J was trimmed by 12 bases and V by 4 bases; bases with no gene match: 4. The CDR3 DNA sequence: TGTGCCAGCAGCTCCGGGACAGGAACTTTCTTT. Protein sequence: CASSSGTGTFF.

The V call is TRBV19, the J call TRBJ2-1, with 14 bases matching TRBD2. Germline CDR1 and CDR2: LNHDA and SQIVND (reference sequence). The trim removed 3 bases at V and 7 bases at J, leaving 2 bases unmatched. CDR3 length equals 15 residues. The CDR3 here is CASSMGLAGVNEQFF. DNA for the CDR3: TGTGCCAGTAGTATGGGACTAGCGGGGGTAAATGAGCAGTTCTTC.

The J gene is TRBJ2-1, the V gene TRBV15, with 9 bases identical to TRBD1. This CDR3 contains 19 residues. CDR1 LNHNV and CDR2 YYDKDF come from the germline V gene (reference sequence). Unmatched junction bases numbered 12, after V lost 1 base and J lost 2 bases. The chain's CDR3 is CATSRGGTGLAATYNEQFF. The CDR3, as DNA: TGTGCCACCAGCAGAGGAGGGACAGGGCTGGCAGCTACCTACAATGAGCAGTTCTTC.

This chain uses TRBV12-5 with TRBJ1-3; a weak D match, TRBD1 (5 bases). V lost 7 bases to trimming and J lost 3 bases, with 19 bases between them. This CDR3 contains 16 residues. Germline CDR1 reads LGHNT; CDR2 reads FRNRAP. This chain's CDR3 is CASAASEGRDGNTIYF. Here the CDR3 DNA reads TGTGCTAGTGCCGCTTCGGAGGGGCGGGATGGAAACACCATATATTTT.